A single sample gave rise to the 5 T cell receptor beta chains below, sequenced in a study of read filtering for tumor transcriptome and immune sequencing. The library was built from 400 ng RNA with molecular barcoded adaptors for alpha/delta and beta/gamma chains. TCRdb re-called the reads with MiXCR, one entry per CDR3 protein. The sample contains around 30,000 distinct CDR3 sequences, around 20% of which appear only once. The source material was a population of CD138-negative cells sorted from bone marrow. All receptors derive from a donor aged 40 or older with multiple myeloma.

To note about this clonotype: A much larger clone is a single base away; this may be a read error. The chain employs TRBV6-5 and TRBJ1-1; a weak D match, TRBD1 (5 bases). V was clipped by 7 bases and J by 3 bases, with 21 bases between them. Germline values: CDR1 MNHEY, CDR2 SVGAGI. CDR3 length: 16 residues. The CDR3 loop is CASKSGGARGDTEAFF. The CDR3 DNA follows: TGTGCCAGCAAGTCGGGCGGCGCTCGAGGGGACACTGAAGCTTTCTTT.

As to this clonotype: Being one base from a much bigger clone, this may be a read error. V usage is TRBV9 and J usage is TRBJ2-3; no firm D call. CDR1 and CDR2 from the germline V gene are SGDLS and YYNGEE. The CDR3 is 15 amino acids. The CDR3 spells CASSVAWGSTDAQYF. CDR3 nucleotides: TGTGCCAGCAGCGTAGCCTGGGGTAGCACAGATGCGCAGTATTTT.

On this clonotype: This could be a read error, since a much larger clone is one nucleotide away. The rearrangement joins TRBV7-8 to TRBJ2-5; tentative D call: TRBD1 (5 bases). The CDR3 covers 13 residues. Germline V CDR1 and CDR2: SGHVS, FQNEAQ. Trimming cost V 2 bases and J 13 bases, with 17 bases left between them. The CDR3 DNA follows: TGTGCCAGCAGCTTACTTGGCAGCAGGGCCCCGTACTTC. Protein product: CASSLLGSRAPYF.

This clonotype appeared a few times. The chain has TRBV5-1 and TRBJ2-1, with D perhaps TRBD1 or TRBD2 (6 bases each). The V gene lost 3 bases and the J gene lost 6 bases, with 22 bases spanning the gap. CDR3 length: 17 residues. CDR1 and CDR2 from the germline V gene are SGHRS and YFSETQ. The CDR3 sequence is CASSWGAGTPHRNEQFF. As DNA, the CDR3 is TGCGCCAGCAGCTGGGGGGCCGGGACACCTCACCGCAATGAGCAGTTCTTC. Full variable domain (missing parts from reference TRBV5-1 and TRBJ2-1): KAGVTQTPRYLIKTRGQQVTLSCSPISGHRSVSWYQQTPGQGLQFLFEYFSETQRNKGNFPGRFSGRQFSNSRSEMNVSTLELGDSALYLCASSWGAGTPHRNEQFFGPGTRLTVL.

This clonotype was seen at least ten times. This chain connects TRBV12-3 or TRBV12-4 to TRBJ2-5; D perhaps matches TRBD1 (5 bases). The V end lost 6 bases, the J end lost 7 bases, and 12 bases lay between the germline ends. The CDR3 runs 12 residues. This CDR3 reads CASSPGWGTQYF. The CDR3 DNA sequence: TGTGCCAGCAGCCCAGGGTGGGGGACCCAGTACTTC.